One sample yielded the 23 T cell receptor beta chains listed below, sequenced in a study of T-cell reconstitution after alpha-beta-depleted transplantation in children. The TCRbeta library was prepared with unique molecular identifiers. In TCRdb, the PCR reads were re-called with MiXCR into one record per CDR3 protein. Among 900,000 or so distinct CDR3 sequences listed, about 15% were seen once. This specimen was PBMCs, mostly from graft donor cells, taken 360 days after TCRalphabeta/CD19-depleted stem cell transplant. Receptor source: a male patient aged 5 to 17 who had a stem cell transplant for acute lymphoblastic leukemia, so the T cells may come from the graft donor.

This clonotype was counted at least ten times. The chain is built from TRBV14 and TRBJ1-5, with D possibly matching TRBD1 (6 bases). Germline lookup yields CDR1 SGHDN and CDR2 FVKESK. V lost 0 bases and J lost 2, with 29 bases in between. The length of the CDR3 is 22 residues. The CDR3 sequence: CASSQDRYEGDRQAHGNQPQHF. Written as DNA, the CDR3 is TGTGCCAGCAGCCAAGATAGGTATGAAGGAGACAGACAGGCCCACGGCAATCAGCCCCAGCATTTT.

The V gene is TRBV6-2 or TRBV6-3, the J gene TRBJ2-1, with D maybe TRBD1 (6 bases). Germline V gene lookup returns CDR1 MNHEY and CDR2 SVGEGT. The CDR3 covers 13 residues. V lost 2 bases, J lost 10 bases, and 12 bases lay in between. The CDR3 DNA sequence: TGTGCCAGCAGTTACGGGGGCCCCCGGGAGCAGTTCTTC. Amino acids: CASSYGGPREQFF.

V gene TRBV20-1 combines with J gene TRBJ2-5, with 15 positions matching TRBD2. CDR3 length: 18 amino acids. CDR1 and CDR2 from the germline V gene are DFQATT and SNEGSKA (reference sequence). V was clipped by 2 bases and J by 3 bases; unmatched bases: 10. For the CDR3, the DNA is TGCAGTGCTAGACCTTCCGGACTAGCGGGAGGGCAGAAAGAGACCCAGTACTTC. Protein: CSARPSGLAGGQKETQYF.

This clonotype was seen a handful of times. The chain carries TRBV4-1 and TRBJ2-5; perhaps TRBD2 as D (6 bases). The V gene's germline CDR1 is MGHRA and CDR2 YSYEKL. The CDR3 is 17 amino acids. Trimming removed 0 bases at V and 5 bases at J, with 19 bases between. This chain's CDR3 is CASSQDSGLPMQETQYF. The CDR3 DNA is TGCGCCAGCAGCCAAGATTCGGGACTCCCAATGCAGGAGACCCAGTACTTC.

This clonotype was found a few times. V gene TRBV29-1 combines with J gene TRBJ1-3; no reliable D call. The germline V gene encodes CDR1 SQVTM and CDR2 ANQGSEA. V was clipped by 3 bases and J by 2 bases, with 8 bases between them. The CDR3 extends over 13 amino acids. The CDR3 nucleotides are TGCAGCGTTGATGCCGGGCCTGGAAACACCATATATTTT. Translating it yields CSVDAGPGNTIYF.

The rearrangement links TRBV7-9 to TRBJ2-3; D unresolved. CDR3 length equals 13 residues. Germline V gene sequence: CDR1 SEHNR, CDR2 FQNEAQ (reference sequence). V was pared by 6 bases and J by 4 bases, with 11 bases between. The CDR3 is CASRAPPADTQYF. CDR3 in DNA: TGTGCCAGCAGGGCACCGCCGGCAGATACGCAGTATTTT. Full variable domain (missing parts from reference TRBV7-9 and TRBJ2-3): DTGVSQNPRHKITKRGQNVTFRCDPISEHNRLYWYRQTLGQGPEFLTYFQNEAQLEKSRLLSDRFSAERPKGSFSTLEIQRTEQGDSAMYLCASRAPPADTQYFGPGTRLTVL.

The chain is built from TRBV10-1 and TRBJ2-3, with D unresolved. This CDR3 contains 13 residues. V was pared by 5 bases and J by 0 bases, with 6 bases between. The germline V gene encodes CDR1 WNHNN and CDR2 SYGVQD (reference sequence). CDR3 nucleotides: TGCGCCAGCAGTATGACTAGCACAGATACGCAGTATTTT. This sequence encodes CASSMTSTDTQYF.

CDR3 amino acids: CAWRYRGLALNNEQFF. In nucleotides, the CDR3 is TGTGCCTGGAGGTACCGGGGACTAGCGCTTAACAATGAGCAGTTCTTC. This chain uses TRBV30 with TRBJ2-1, with 10 nucleotides matching TRBD2. The CDR3 runs to 16 residues. From germline, CDR1 is GTSNPN and CDR2 SVGIG (reference sequence). The junction had 10 bases not matched to a gene; V was cut back by 3 bases and J by 5 bases.

This clonotype was detected a few times. Relative to the germline gene, one junction end is altered; a read error may explain this. The chain employs TRBV5-6 and TRBJ2-4; TRBD2 matches at 7 bases. There are 14 residues in the CDR3. Germline V gene data show CDR1 as SGHDT and CDR2 as YYEEEE. As DNA, the CDR3 is TGTGCCAGCAGCTTGGGACTAGCCATAAACATTCAGTACTTC. It translates to CASSLGLAINIQYF.

The rearrangement links TRBV4-1 to TRBJ2-1; a possible D gene is TRBD2 (6 bases). Trimming shortened V by 1 base and J by 13 bases, and 17 bases separated the two germline ends. The CDR3 is 14 amino acids. Germline V gene lookup returns CDR1 MGHRA and CDR2 YSYEKL. The CDR3 sequence: CASSQVSGNGGQFF. The CDR3 coding sequence is TGCGCCAGCAGCCAAGTTAGTGGCAACGGGGGTCAGTTCTTC.

The chain joins TRBV7-9 to TRBJ2-5, with D perhaps TRBD2 (5 bases). The CDR3 length is 13 residues. Germline CDR1 reads SEHNR; CDR2 reads FQNEAQ (reference sequence). V lost 5 bases and J lost 5, with 12 bases in between. DNA of the CDR3: TGTGCCAGCAGCCCCATCCCGGGGGAGACCCAGTACTTC. Its protein is CASSPIPGETQYF.

This clonotype was seen more than once but under ten times. The J gene is TRBJ1-6, the V gene TRBV7-6, with a possible D match to TRBD1 (5 bases). Germline CDR1 and CDR2: SGHVS and FNYEAQ. Between the trimmed V and J ends, which lost 5 bases and 15 bases, there was a span of 14 bases. This CDR3 has 12 residues. CDR3 sequence: CASSPSGLVLHF. Written as DNA, the CDR3 is TGTGCCAGCAGCCCATCGGGACTAGTCCTCCACTTT.

This clonotype was counted only a few times. The genes are TRBV6-4 and TRBJ2-3, with 11 bases identical to TRBD2. Per germline, CDR1 MRHNA and CDR2 SNTAGT. The CDR3 consists of 19 residues. The J segment lost 4 bases and the V segment lost 2 bases, leaving 14 bases of the junction unmatched. The CDR3 coding sequence is TGTGCCAGCAGTGACGAGACTAGCGGGACGCTTCCTCTCGCAGATACGCAGTATTTT. As protein: CASSDETSGTLPLADTQYF.

This clonotype has a handful of counts. As DNA, the CDR3 is TGTGCCAGCAGTTCCTACGGATCCACAGATACGCAGTATTTT. This gives the protein CASSSYGSTDTQYF. The genes are TRBV12-3 or TRBV12-4 and TRBJ2-3; no firm D call. CDR3 length: 14 amino acids. With 4 bases removed from V and 2 bases from J, the gap between germline ends came to 10 bases.

The chain carries TRBV27 and TRBJ2-1; no clear D gene. CDR1 and CDR2 (germline): MNHEY, SMNVEV (reference sequence). The CDR3 covers 13 residues. With 8 bases removed from V and 5 bases from J, the gap between germline ends came to 13 bases. CDR3 sequence: CASGPGGNNEQFF. DNA of the CDR3: TGTGCCAGCGGCCCCGGTGGAAACAATGAGCAGTTCTTC.

This clonotype was found a few times. The CDR3 loop is CASSYGQGPGELFF. For the CDR3, the DNA is TGTGCCAGCAGCTACGGACAGGGACCCGGGGAGCTGTTTTTT. This chain links TRBV12-3 or TRBV12-4 with TRBJ2-2, with 8 bases aligning to TRBD1. The CDR3 loop spans 14 amino acids. The junction had 6 bases not matched to a gene; V was cut back by 6 bases and J by 6 bases.

The chain is built from TRBV7-9 and TRBJ1-1; D is perhaps TRBD1 (6 bases). CDR1 is SEHNR, CDR2 FQNEAQ, per germline (reference sequence). The CDR3 is 14 amino acids. With 5 bases removed from V and 11 bases from J, the gap between germline ends came to 21 bases. In DNA, the CDR3 is TGTGCCAGCAGCCTCACCCCGGGACAAAAAGAGGCTTTCTTT. Protein: CASSLTPGQKEAFF.

This clonotype showed up many times. V gene TRBV15 combines with J gene TRBJ2-7, with D perhaps TRBD2 (6 bases). CDR1 and CDR2 from the germline V gene are LNHNV and YYDKDF (reference sequence). The V gene lost 7 bases and the J gene lost 1 base, with 11 bases spanning the gap. The CDR3 runs 13 residues. The CDR3 here is CATTAGISYEQYF. CDR3 DNA: TGTGCCACCACCGCGGGAATATCCTACGAGCAGTACTTC.

This clonotype was counted at least ten times. Written as DNA, the CDR3 is TGTGCCAGCAGCATGGGACACTCCTATGGGGACGAGCAGTACTTC. It is translated as CASSMGHSYGDEQYF. The chain carries TRBV9 and TRBJ2-7, with D possibly matching TRBD1 (6 bases). Germline loops: CDR1 SGDLS, CDR2 YYNGEE. There are 15 residues in the CDR3. The V end lost 4 bases, the J end lost 5 bases, and 19 bases lay between the germline ends.

The rearrangement joins TRBV25-1 to TRBJ2-1; D not resolved. V was cut by 5 bases and J by 5 bases, with 16 bases left in between. Germline CDR1 MGHDK, CDR2 SYGVNS. This CDR3 contains 15 residues. CDR3 residues: CASSIRGGRNNEQFF. The CDR3 coding sequence is TGTGCCAGCAGTATCCGAGGTGGGCGGAACAATGAGCAGTTCTTC.

In this sample, this clonotype turned up a few times. The chain has TRBV6-4 and TRBJ2-3; weak D call: TRBD2 (5 bases). Germline V gene data show CDR1 as MRHNA and CDR2 as SNTAGT. This CDR3 has 13 residues. Trimming cost V 3 bases and J 3 bases, with 7 bases left between them. CDR3 region: CASSEEATDTQYF. DNA for the CDR3: TGTGCCAGCAGTGAGGAGGCTACAGATACGCAGTATTTT.

In its sample, this clonotype was seen many times. V and J are TRBV12-3 or TRBV12-4 and TRBJ2-5, with a possible D match to TRBD1 (5 bases). The CDR3 has 13 residues. Trimming shortened V by 6 bases and J by 5 bases, and 13 bases separated the two germline ends. For the CDR3, the DNA is TGTGCCAGCAGCTCCATAGGGGTGGAGACCCAGTACTTC. Amino acid sequence: CASSSIGVETQYF.

This clonotype occurred a few times. V gene TRBV9 combines with J gene TRBJ2-1, with D maybe TRBD2 (6 bases). Germline values: CDR1 SGDLS, CDR2 YYNGEE. CDR3 size: 15 residues. Trimming stripped 3 bases from V and 9 bases from J, with 19 bases between. CDR3 in amino acids: CASSARRAPHTEQFF. For the CDR3, the DNA is TGTGCCAGCAGCGCCAGGAGGGCCCCCCATACTGAGCAGTTCTTC.